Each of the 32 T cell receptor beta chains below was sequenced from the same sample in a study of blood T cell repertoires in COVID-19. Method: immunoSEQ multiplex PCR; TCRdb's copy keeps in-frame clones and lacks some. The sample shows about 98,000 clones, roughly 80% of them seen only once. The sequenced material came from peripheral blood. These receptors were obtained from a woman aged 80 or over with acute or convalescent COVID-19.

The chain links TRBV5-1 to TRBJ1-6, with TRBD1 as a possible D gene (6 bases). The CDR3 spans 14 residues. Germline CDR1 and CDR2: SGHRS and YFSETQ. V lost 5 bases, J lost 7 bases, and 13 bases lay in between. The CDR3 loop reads CASRQQGLNSPLHF. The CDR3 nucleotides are TGCGCCAGCAGACAACAGGGTCTAAATTCACCCCTCCACTTT.

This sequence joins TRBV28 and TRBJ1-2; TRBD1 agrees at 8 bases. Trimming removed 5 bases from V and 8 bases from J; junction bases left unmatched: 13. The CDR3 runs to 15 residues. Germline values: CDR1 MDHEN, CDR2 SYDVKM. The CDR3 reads CASSAGQGMVRGYTF. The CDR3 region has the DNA TGTGCCAGCAGTGCCGGACAGGGAATGGTACGGGGCTACACCTTC.

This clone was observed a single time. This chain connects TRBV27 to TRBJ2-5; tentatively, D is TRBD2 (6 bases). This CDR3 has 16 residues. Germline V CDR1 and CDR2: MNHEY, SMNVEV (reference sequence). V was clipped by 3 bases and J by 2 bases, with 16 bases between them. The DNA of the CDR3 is TGTGCCAGCAGTTTTTGGGCACGAGGGACTCAAGAGACCCAGTACTTC. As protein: CASSFWARGTQETQYF.

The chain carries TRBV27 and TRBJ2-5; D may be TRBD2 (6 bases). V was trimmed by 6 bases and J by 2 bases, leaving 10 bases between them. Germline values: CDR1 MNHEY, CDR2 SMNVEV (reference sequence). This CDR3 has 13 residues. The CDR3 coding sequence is TGTGCCAGCAGCCGCCGGGAGCAAGAGACCCAGTACTTC. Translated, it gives CASSRREQETQYF.

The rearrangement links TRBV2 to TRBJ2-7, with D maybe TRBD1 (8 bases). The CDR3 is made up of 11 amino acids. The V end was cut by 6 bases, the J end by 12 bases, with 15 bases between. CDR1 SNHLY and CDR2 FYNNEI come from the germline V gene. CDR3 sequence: CASRERDRMYV. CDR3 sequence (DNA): TGTGCCAGCAGGGAGCGGGACAGGATGTACGTC.

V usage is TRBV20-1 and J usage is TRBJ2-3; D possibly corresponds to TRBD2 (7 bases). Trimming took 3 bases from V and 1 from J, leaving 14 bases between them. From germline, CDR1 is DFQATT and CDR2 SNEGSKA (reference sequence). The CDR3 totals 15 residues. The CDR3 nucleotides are TGCAGTGCTAGTCCCGGGGGGCTGGGCACAGATACGCAGTATTTT. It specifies CSASPGGLGTDTQYF.

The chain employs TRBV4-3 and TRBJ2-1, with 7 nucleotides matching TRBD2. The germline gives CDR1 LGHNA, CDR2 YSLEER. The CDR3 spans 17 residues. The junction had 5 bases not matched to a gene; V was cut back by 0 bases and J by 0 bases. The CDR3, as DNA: TGCGCCAGCAGCCAAGATTTGGGGGGGTCCTCCTACAATGAGCAGTTCTTC. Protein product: CASSQDLGGSSYNEQFF.

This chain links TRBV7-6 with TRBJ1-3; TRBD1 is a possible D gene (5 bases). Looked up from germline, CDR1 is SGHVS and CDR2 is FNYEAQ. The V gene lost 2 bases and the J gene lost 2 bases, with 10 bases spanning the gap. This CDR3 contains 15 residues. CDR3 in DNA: TGTGCCAGCAGCTTATTAGGGGCCGCTGGAAACACCATATATTTT. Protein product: CASSLLGAAGNTIYF. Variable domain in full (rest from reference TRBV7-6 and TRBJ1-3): GAGVSQSPRYKVTKRGQDVALRCDPISGHVSLYWYRQALGQGPEFLTYFNYEAQQDKSGLPNDRFSAERPEGSISTLTIQRTEQRDSAMYRCASSLLGAAGNTIYFGEGSWLTVV.

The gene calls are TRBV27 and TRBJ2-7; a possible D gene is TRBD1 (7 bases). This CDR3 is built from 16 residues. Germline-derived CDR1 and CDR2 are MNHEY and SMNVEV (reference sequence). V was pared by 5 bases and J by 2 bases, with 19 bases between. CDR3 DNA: TGTGCCAGCAGTACCCCAGGGGGGAAGCGGACCTACGAGCAGTACTTC. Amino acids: CASSTPGGKRTYEQYF.

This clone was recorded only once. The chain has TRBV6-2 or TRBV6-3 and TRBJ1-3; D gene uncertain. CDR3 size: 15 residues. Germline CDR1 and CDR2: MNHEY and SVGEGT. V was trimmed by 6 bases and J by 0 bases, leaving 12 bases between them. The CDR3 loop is CASSFTATSGNTIYF. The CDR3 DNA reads TGTGCCAGCAGCTTTACAGCTACCTCTGGAAACACCATATATTTT.

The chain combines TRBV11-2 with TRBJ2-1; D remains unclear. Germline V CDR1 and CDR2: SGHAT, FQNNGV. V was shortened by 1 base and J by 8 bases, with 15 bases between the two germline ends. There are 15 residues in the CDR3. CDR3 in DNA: TGTGCCAGCAGCTTAGTCCCAGGTGGGTTGGATGAGCAGTTCTTC. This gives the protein CASSLVPGGLDEQFF.

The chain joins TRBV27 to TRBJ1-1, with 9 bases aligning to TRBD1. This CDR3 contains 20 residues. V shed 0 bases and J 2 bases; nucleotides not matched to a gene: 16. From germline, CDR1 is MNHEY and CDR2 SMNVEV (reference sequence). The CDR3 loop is CASSLSRPGTGSPLNTEAFF. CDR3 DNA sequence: TGTGCCAGCAGTTTATCACGTCCCGGGACAGGGTCCCCACTAAACACTGAAGCTTTCTTT.

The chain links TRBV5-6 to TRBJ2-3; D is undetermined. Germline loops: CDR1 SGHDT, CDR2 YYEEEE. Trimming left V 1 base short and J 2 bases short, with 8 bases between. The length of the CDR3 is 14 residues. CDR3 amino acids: CASSLFGSTDTQYF. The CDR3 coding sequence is TGTGCCAGCAGCTTGTTCGGGTCCACAGATACGCAGTATTTT.

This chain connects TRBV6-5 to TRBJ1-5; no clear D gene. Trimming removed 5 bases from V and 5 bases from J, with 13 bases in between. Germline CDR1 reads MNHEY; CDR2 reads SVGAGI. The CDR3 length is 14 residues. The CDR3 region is CASSRGIKDQPQHF. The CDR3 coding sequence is TGTGCCAGCAGTCGGGGAATAAAGGATCAGCCCCAGCATTTT.

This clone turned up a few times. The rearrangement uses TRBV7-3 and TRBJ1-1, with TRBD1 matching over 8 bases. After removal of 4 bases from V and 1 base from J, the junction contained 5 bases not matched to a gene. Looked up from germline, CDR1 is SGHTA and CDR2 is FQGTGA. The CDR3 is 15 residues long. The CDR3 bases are TGTGCCAGCAGCTCAAAAACAGGGGGGAACACTGAAGCTTTCTTT. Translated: CASSSKTGGNTEAFF.

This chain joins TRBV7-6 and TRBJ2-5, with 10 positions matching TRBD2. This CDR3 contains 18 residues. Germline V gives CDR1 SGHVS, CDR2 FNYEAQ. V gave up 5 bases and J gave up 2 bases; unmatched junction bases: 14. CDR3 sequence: CASSAVAGGPSNQETQYF. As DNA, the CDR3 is TGTGCCAGCAGCGCGGTAGCGGGGGGTCCCAGTAATCAAGAGACCCAGTACTTC.

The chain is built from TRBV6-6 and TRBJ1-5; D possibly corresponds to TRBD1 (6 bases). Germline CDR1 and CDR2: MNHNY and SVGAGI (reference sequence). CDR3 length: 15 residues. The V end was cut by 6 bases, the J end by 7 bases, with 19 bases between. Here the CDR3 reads CASSHGGASGQPQHF. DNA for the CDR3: TGTGCCAGCAGCCATGGGGGCGCTTCAGGGCAGCCCCAGCATTTT.

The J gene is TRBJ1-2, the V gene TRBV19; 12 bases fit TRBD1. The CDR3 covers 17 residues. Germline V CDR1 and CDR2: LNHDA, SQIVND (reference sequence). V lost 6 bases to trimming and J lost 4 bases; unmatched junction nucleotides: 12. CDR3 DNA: TGTGCCAGTAGGCAAGCCGGGACAGGGGGCCCTGTCTATGGCTACACCTTC. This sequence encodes CASRQAGTGGPVYGYTF.

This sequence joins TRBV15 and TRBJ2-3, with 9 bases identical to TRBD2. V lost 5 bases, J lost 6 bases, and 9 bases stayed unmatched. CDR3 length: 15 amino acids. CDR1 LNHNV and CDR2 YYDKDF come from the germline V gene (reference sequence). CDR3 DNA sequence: TGTGCCACCAGCCTCGGGGATAGCGGGGGTGATACGCAGTATTTT. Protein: CATSLGDSGGDTQYF.

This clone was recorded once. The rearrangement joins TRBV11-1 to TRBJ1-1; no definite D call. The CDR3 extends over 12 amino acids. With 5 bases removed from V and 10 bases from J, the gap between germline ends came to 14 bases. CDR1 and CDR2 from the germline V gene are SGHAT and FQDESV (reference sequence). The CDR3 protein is CASSQHGRGAFF. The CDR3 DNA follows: TGTGCCAGCAGCCAGCACGGCCGGGGAGCTTTCTTT.

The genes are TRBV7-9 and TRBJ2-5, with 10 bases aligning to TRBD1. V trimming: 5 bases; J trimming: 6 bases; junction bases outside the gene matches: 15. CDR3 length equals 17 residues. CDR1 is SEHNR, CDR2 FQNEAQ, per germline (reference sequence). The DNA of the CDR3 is TGTGCCAGCAGCCCACCGCCCCGGACAGGGGGGTTAAAGACCCAGTACTTC. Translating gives CASSPPPRTGGLKTQYF. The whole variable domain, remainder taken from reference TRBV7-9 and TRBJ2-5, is DTGVSQNPRHKITKRGQNVTFRCDPISEHNRLYWYRQTLGQGPEFLTYFQNEAQLEKSRLLSDRFSAERPKGSFSTLEIQRTEQGDSAMYLCASSPPPRTGGLKTQYFGPGTRLLVL.

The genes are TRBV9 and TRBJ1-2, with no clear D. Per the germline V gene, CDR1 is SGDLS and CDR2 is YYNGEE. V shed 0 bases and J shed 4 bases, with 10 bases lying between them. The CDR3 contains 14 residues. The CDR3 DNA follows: TGTGCCAGCAGCGTAGGGGAGACGACCTATGGCTACACCTTC. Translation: CASSVGETTYGYTF.

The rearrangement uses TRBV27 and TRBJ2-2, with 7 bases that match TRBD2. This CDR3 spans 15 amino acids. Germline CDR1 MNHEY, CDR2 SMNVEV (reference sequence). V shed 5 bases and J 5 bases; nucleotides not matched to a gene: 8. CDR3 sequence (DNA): TGTGCCAGCAGTCTCCGACTAGCCGGGACCGGGGAGCTGTTTTTT. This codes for CASSLRLAGTGELFF.

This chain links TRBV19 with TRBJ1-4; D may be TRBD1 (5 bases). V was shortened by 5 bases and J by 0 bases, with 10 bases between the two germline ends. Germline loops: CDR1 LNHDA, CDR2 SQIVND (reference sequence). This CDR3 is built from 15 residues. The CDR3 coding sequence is TGTGCCAGTAGTCTGGTAGGGGCAACTAATGAAAAACTGTTTTTT. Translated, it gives CASSLVGATNEKLFF.

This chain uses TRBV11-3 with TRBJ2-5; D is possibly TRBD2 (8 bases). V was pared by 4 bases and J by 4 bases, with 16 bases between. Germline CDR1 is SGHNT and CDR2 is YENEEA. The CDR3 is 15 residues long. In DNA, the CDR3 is TGTGCCAGCAGCTCGGGGGGGACAGATACAGAGACCCAGTACTTC. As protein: CASSSGGTDTETQYF.

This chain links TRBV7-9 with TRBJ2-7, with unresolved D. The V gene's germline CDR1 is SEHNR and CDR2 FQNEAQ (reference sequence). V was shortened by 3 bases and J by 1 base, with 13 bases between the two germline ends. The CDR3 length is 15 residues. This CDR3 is CASSLGAALSYEQYF. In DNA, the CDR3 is TGTGCCAGCAGCTTGGGCGCTGCCTTATCCTACGAGCAGTACTTC.

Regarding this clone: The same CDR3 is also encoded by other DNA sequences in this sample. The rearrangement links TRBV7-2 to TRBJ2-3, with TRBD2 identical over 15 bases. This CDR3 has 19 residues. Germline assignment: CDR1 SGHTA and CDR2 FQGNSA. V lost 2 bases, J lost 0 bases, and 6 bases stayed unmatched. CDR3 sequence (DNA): TGTGCCAGCAGCTTATGGGGACTAGCGGGGGGTCCTAGCACAGATACGCAGTATTTT. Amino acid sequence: CASSLWGLAGGPSTDTQYF.

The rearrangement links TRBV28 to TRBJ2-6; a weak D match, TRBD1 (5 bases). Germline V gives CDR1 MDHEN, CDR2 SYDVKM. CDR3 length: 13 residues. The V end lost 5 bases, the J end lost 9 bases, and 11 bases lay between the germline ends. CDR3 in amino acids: CASSRQKGNVLTF. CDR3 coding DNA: TGTGCCAGCAGTAGACAGAAGGGCAACGTCCTGACTTTC.

Here the CDR3 reads CASSFEQQETQYF. The CDR3 nucleotides are TGTGCCAGCAGCTTTGAACAGCAAGAGACCCAGTACTTC. The genes are TRBV5-4 and TRBJ2-5; D gene unclear. V was cut by 2 bases and J by 2 bases, with 7 bases left in between. This CDR3 comprises 13 residues. Per the germline V gene, CDR1 is SGHNT and CDR2 is YYREEE (reference sequence).

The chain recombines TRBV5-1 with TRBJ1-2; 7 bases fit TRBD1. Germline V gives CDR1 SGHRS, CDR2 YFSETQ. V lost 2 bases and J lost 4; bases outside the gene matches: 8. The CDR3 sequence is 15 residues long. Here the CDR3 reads CASSFETGVGYGYTF. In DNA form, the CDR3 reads TGCGCCAGCAGCTTCGAAACAGGGGTTGGCTATGGCTACACCTTC.

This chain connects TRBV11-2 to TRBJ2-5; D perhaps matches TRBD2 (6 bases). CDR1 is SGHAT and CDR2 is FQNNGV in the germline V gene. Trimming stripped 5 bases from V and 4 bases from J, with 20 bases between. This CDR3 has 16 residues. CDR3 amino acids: CASSPSPGGSRETQYF. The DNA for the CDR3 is TGTGCCAGCAGCCCGAGCCCCGGGGGTAGCCGAGAGACCCAGTACTTC.

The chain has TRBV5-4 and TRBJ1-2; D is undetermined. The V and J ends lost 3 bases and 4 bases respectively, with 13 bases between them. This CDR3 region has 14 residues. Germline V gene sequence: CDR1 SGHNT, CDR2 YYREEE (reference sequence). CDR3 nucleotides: TGTGCCAGCAGCTCCGGCGAGGGTTCCTATGGCTACACCTTC. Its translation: CASSSGEGSYGYTF. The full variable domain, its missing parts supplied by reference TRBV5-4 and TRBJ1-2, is ETGVTQSPTHLIKTRGQQVTLRCSSQSGHNTVSWYQQALGQGPQFIFQYYREEENGRGNFPPRFSGLQFPNYSSELNVNALELDDSALYLCASSSGEGSYGYTFGSGTRLTVV.